The clone carrying this T cell receptor (beta chain) was seen at least ten times. This entry is derived from a study of regulatory T cells in long-lasting Graves disease. Time point noted: newly diagnosed GD, antithyroid drugs for less than 3 months. RNA extracted from PBMCs served as the sequencing template. The authors built TCR beta libraries using iRepertoire HTBI primers and Arm-PCR of CDR3 regions. TCRdb ran MiXCR on the multiplex PCR reads and lists one entry per CDR3 protein. The sample carries a few hundred thousand distinct CDR3 sequences, around 15% recorded once. These data are also associated with another study on T cells in Graves' hyperthyroidism and ophthalmopathy.

The TCR originated in a young woman with Graves disease. Sequenced here: peripheral blood mononuclear cells (PBMCs), sampled at new diagnosis, from a patient treated with antithyroid drugs.

The CDR3 region is CASSDGWGVEQYF. DNA of the CDR3: TGTGCCAGCAGTGACGGGTGGGGGGTCGAGCAGTACTTC. The chain employs TRBV6-1 and TRBJ2-7; D perhaps matches TRBD2 (6 bases). Germline lookup yields CDR1 MNHNS and CDR2 SASEGT. Between the trimmed V and J ends, which lost 3 bases and 6 bases, there was a span of 12 bases. The CDR3 is 13 residues long.